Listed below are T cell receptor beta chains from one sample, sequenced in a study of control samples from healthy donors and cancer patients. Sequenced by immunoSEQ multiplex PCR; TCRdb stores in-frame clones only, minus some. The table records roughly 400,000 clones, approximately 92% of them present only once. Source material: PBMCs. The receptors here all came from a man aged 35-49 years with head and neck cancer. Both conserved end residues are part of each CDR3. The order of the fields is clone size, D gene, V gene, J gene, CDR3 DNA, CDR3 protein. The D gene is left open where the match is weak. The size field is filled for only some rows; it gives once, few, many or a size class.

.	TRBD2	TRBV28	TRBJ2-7	TGTGCCAGCTATAGCCCCGGGAGGGCGTACGAGCAGTACTTC	CASYSPGRAYEQYF
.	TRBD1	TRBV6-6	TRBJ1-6	TGTGCCAGCAGTTACTCCGGACAGGGTATGAATTCACCCCTCCACTTT	CASSYSGQGMNSPLHF
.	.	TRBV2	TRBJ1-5	TGTGCCAGCAGTGAAGCGCTTGGGGGGACCAATCAGCCCCAGCATTTT	CASSEALGGTNQPQHF
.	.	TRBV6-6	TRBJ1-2	TGTGCCAGCAGTTACGGTTTGGGGGGCCAGGGTGGCTACACCTTC	CASSYGLGGQGGYTF
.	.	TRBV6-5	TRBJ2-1	TGTGCCAGCAGTCCGGCAGTGGTAGGCGGCAATGAGCAGTTCTTC	CASSPAVVGGNEQFF
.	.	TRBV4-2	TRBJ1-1	TGTGCCAGCAGCCAAGAGGATGAAGCTTTCTTT	CASSQEDEAFF
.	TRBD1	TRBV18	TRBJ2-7	TGTGCCAGCTCACCGGACAGGGGGCGCGGGGCTTACGAGCAGTACTTC	CASSPDRGRGAYEQYF
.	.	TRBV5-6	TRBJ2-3	TGTGCCAGCAGCATATACAGAGATACGCAGTATTTT	CASSIYRDTQYF
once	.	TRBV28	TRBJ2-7	TGTGCCAGCATCAATAGCTACGAGCAGTACTTC	CASINSYEQYF
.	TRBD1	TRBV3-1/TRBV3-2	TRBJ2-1	TGTGCCAGCAGCCAGGACAGGGGGCTCTACAATGAGCAGTTCTTC	CASSQDRGLYNEQFF
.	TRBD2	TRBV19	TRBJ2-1	TGTGCCAGTAGTACCTACGGCTTGGCGGGAGACAATGAGCAGTTCTTC	CASSTYGLAGDNEQFF
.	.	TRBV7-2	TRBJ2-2	TGTGCCAGCAGCCCAAGCTATGGGGTTCGCGTGATGACCGGGGAGCTGTTTTTT	CASSPSYGVRVMTGELFF
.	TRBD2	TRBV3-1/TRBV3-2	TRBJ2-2	TGTGCCAGCAGCCGGAAAGGGACTAGCGGGGGCTATAACACCGGGGAGCTGTTTTTT	CASSRKGTSGGYNTGELFF
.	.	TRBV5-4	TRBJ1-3	TGTGCCAGCAGCTTGGGGGTGGGCTCTGGAAACACCATATATTTT	CASSLGVGSGNTIYF
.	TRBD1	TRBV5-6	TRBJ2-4	TGTGCCAGCAGCTTCGGGACAGGGGCCCTGGGGTCCAAAAACATTCAGTACTTC	CASSFGTGALGSKNIQYF
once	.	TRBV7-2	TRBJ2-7	TGTGCCAGCAGCTTATCCACAGGGAACTACGAGCAGTACTTC	CASSLSTGNYEQYF
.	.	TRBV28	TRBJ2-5	TGTGCCAGCAGTTTCCCCCTGTCGACAGAGGTACTGCAAGAGACCCAGTACTTC	CASSFPLSTEVLQETQYF
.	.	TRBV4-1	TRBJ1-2	TGCGCCAGCAGCCCCGGGACATCCGGGCACAACTATGGCTACACCTTC	CASSPGTSGHNYGYTF
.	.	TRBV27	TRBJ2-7	TGTGCCAGCAGTGAAGGGGCCTACTCCTACGAGCAGTACTTC	CASSEGAYSYEQYF
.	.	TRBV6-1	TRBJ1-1	TGTGCCAGCAGTGAGGGTGGGGGTCAGGGGATTAACACTGAAGCTTTCTTT	CASSEGGGQGINTEAFF
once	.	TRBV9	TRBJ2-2	TGTGCCAGCAGCTCCAGGGTGTCCTGGCGCGCCGGGGAGCTGTTTTTT	CASSSRVSWRAGELFF
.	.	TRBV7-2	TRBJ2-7	TGTGCCAGCAGCTTCGGAGGGGATTTGGCCTACGAGCAGTACTTC	CASSFGGDLAYEQYF
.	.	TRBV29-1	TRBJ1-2	TGCAGCACCCATCGTTTAGTCTCGGATGGCTACACCTTC	CSTHRLVSDGYTF
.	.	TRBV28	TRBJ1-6	TGTGCCAGCAGTTACCTTTCACCCCTCCACTTT	CASSYLSPLHF
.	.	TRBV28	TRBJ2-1	TGTGCCAGCAGTTTAAGTTATCACTACAATGAGCAGTTCTTC	CASSLSYHYNEQFF
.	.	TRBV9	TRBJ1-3	TGTGCCAGCAGCGCGATCGGAAACACCATATATTTT	CASSAIGNTIYF